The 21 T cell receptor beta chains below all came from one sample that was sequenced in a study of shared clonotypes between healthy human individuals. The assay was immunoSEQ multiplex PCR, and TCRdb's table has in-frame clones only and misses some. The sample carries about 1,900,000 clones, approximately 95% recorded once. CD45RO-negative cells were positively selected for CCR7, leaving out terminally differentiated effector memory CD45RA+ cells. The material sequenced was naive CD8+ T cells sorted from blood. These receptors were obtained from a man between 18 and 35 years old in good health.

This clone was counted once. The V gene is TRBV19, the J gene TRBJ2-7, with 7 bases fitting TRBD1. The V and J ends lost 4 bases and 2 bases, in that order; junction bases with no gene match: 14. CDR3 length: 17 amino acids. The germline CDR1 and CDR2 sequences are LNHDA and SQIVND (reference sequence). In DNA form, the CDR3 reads TGTGCCAGTAGTACCCCCTCCGGGACAGAGGACCCCTACGAGCAGTACTTC. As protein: CASSTPSGTEDPYEQYF.

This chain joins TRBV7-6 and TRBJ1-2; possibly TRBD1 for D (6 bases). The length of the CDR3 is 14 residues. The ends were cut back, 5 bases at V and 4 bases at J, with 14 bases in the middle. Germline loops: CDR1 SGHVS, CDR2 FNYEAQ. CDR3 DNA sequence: TGTGCCAGCAGCCCCGGGGGCGCGGGCTATGGCTACACCTTC. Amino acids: CASSPGGAGYGYTF.

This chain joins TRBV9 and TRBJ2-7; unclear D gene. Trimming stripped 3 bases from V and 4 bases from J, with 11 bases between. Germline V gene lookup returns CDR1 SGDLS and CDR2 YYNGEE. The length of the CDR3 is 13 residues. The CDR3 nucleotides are TGTGCCAGCAGCGGAGACTTTCCGTACGAGCAGTACTTC. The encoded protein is CASSGDFPYEQYF.

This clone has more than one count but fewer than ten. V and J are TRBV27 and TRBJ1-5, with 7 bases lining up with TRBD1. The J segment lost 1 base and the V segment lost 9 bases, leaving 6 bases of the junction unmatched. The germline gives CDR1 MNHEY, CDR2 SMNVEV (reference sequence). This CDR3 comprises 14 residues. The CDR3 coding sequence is TGTGCCAGACAGGGGAAAAGGAGCAATCAGCCCCAGCATTTT. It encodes CARQGKRSNQPQHF.

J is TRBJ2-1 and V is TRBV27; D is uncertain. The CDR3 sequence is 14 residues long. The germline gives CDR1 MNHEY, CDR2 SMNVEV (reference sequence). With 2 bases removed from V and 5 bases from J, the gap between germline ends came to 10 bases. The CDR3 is CASSLLGRNNEQFF. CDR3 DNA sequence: TGTGCCAGCAGTTTACTTGGACGGAACAATGAGCAGTTCTTC.

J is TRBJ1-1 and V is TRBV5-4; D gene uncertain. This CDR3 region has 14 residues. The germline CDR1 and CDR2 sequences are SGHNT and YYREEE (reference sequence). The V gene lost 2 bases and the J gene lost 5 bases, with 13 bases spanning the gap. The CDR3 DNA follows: TGTGCCAGCAGCTTTGGACCGGGTGGGACTGAAGCTTTCTTT. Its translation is CASSFGPGGTEAFF. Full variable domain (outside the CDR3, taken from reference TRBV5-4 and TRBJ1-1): ETGVTQSPTHLIKTRGQQVTLRCSSQSGHNTVSWYQQALGQGPQFIFQYYREEENGRGNFPPRFSGLQFPNYSSELNVNALELDDSALYLCASSFGPGGTEAFFGQGTRLTVV.

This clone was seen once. The CDR3 protein is CASILAGGETQYF. The CDR3 coding sequence is TGTGCCAGCATCTTAGCAGGGGGAGAGACCCAGTACTTC. The chain recombines TRBV28 with TRBJ2-5; 7 nucleotides align to TRBD1. J was trimmed by 4 bases and V by 7 bases; bases with no gene match: 6. Germline-derived CDR1 and CDR2 are MDHEN and SYDVKM. The CDR3 spans 13 residues.

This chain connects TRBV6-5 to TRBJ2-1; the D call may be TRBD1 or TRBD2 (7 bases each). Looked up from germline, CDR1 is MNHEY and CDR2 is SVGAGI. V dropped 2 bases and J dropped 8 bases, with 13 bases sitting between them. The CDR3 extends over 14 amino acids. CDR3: CASSYAGGDYEQFF. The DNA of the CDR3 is TGTGCCAGCAGTTACGCAGGGGGGGACTATGAGCAGTTCTTC.

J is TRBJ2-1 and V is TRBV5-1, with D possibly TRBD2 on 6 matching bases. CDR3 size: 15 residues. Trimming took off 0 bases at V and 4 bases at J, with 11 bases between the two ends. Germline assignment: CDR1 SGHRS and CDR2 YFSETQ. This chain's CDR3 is CASSLAGTGYNEQFF. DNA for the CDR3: TGCGCCAGCAGCTTGGCCGGGACTGGATACAATGAGCAGTTCTTC. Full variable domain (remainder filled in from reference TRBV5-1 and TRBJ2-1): KAGVTQTPRYLIKTRGQQVTLSCSPISGHRSVSWYQQTPGQGLQFLFEYFSETQRNKGNFPGRFSGRQFSNSRSEMNVSTLELGDSALYLCASSLAGTGYNEQFFGPGTRLTVL.

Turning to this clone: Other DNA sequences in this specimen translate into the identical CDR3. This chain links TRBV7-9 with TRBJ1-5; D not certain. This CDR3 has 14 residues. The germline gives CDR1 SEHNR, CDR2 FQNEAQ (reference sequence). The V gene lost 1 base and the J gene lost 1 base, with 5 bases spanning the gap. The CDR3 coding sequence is TGTGCCAGCAGCTTAGATAGCAGCAATCAGCCCCAGCATTTT. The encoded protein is CASSLDSSNQPQHF.

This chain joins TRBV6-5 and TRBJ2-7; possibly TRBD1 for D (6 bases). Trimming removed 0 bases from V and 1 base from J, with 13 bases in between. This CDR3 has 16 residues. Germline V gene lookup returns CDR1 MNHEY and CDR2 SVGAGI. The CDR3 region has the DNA TGTGCCAGCAGTTACTCGTCCGGACAGCTATCCTACGAGCAGTACTTC. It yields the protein CASSYSSGQLSYEQYF.

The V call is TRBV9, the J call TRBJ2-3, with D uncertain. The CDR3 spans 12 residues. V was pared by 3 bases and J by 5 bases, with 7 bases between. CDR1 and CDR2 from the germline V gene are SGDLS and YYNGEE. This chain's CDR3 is CASSGNEDTQYF. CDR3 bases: TGTGCCAGCAGCGGAAACGAAGATACGCAGTATTTT. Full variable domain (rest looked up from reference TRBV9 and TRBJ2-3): DSGVTQTPKHLITATGQRVTLRCSPRSGDLSVYWYQQSLDQGLQFLIQYYNGEERAKGNILERFSAQQFPDLHSELNLSSLELGDSALYFCASSGNEDTQYFGPGTRLTVL.

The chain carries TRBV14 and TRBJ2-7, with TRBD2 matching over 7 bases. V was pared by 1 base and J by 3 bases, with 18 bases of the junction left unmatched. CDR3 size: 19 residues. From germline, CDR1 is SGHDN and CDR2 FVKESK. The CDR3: CASSQVSKVRAWDYYEQYF. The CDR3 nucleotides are TGTGCCAGCAGCCAAGTATCTAAGGTAAGGGCGTGGGACTACTACGAGCAGTACTTC. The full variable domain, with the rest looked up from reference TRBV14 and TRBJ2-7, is EAGVTQFPSHSVIEKGQTVTLRCDPISGHDNLYWYRRVMGKEIKFLLHFVKESKQDESGMPNNRFLAERTGGTYSTLKVQPAELEDSGVYFCASSQVSKVRAWDYYEQYFGPGTRLTVT.

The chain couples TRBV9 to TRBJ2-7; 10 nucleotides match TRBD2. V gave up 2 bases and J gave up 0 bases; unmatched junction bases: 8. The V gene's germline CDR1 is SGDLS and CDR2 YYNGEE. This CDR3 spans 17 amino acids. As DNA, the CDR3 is TGTGCCAGCAGCGTTGGCCTCTTAGCGGGAGGCTCCTACGAGCAGTACTTC. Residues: CASSVGLLAGGSYEQYF.

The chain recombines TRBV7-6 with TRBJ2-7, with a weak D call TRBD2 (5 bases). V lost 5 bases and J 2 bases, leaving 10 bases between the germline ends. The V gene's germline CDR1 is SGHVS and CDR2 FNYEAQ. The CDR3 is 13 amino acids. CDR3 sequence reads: CASSPGIAYEQYF. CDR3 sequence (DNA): TGTGCCAGCAGCCCGGGGATCGCCTACGAGCAGTACTTC.

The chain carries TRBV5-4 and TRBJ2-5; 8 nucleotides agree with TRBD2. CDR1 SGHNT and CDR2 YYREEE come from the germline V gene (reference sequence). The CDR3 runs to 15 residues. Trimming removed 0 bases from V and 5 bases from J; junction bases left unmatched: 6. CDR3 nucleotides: TGTGCCAGCAGCTTGGGAGCGGGAGACGGGGAGACCCAGTACTTC. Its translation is CASSLGAGDGETQYF.

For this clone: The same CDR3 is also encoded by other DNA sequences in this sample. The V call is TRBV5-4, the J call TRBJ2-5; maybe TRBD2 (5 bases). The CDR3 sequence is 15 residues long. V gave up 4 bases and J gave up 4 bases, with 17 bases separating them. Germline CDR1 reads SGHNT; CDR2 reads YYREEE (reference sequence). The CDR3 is CASSPYSGGGETQYF. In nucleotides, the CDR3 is TGTGCCAGCAGCCCGTACTCGGGTGGAGGAGAGACCCAGTACTTC.

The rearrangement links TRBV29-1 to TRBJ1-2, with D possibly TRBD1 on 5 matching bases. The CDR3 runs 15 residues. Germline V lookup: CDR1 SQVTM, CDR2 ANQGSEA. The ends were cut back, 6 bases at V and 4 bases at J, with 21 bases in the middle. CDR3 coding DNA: TGCAGCGTAGAGCTGACAGAGCGGCTCTTCTATGGCTACACCTTC. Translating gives CSVELTERLFYGYTF.

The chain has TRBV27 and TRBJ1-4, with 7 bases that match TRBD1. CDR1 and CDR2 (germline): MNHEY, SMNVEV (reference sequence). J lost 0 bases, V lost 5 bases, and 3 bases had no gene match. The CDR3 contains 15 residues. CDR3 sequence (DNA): TGTGCCAGCAGTCCCGGGACAGCAACTAATGAAAAACTGTTTTTT. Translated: CASSPGTATNEKLFF.

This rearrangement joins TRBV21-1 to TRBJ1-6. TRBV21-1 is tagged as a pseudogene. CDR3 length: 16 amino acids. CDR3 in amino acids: CASENTGSSYNSPLHF. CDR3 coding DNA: TGTGCCAGCGAAAATACCGGGAGCTCCTATAATTCACCCCTCCACTTT.

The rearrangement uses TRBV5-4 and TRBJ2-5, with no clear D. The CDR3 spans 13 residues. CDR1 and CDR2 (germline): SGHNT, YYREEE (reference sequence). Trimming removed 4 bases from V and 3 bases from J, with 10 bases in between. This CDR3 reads CASSLPREETQYF. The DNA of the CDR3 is TGTGCCAGCAGCCTTCCAAGGGAAGAGACCCAGTACTTC. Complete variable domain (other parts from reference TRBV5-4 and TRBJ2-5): ETGVTQSPTHLIKTRGQQVTLRCSSQSGHNTVSWYQQALGQGPQFIFQYYREEENGRGNFPPRFSGLQFPNYSSELNVNALELDDSALYLCASSLPREETQYFGPGTRLLVL.